The next 13 T cell receptor beta chains were all read from a single sample in a study of cytomegalovirus exposure and HLA in healthy donors. PCR was performed using 60 Vbeta and 13 Jbeta primers. Sequencing was performed with immunoSEQ multiplex PCR; in TCRdb, only in-frame clones are kept and a portion is missing. The sample contains around 120,000 clones, around 63% of which appear only once. The sequencing input was PBMCs. These TCRs come from a man in his forties or fifties in good health and CMV-seropositive.

This clone was observed a few times. The chain carries TRBV5-4 and TRBJ2-7; 9 nucleotides match TRBD1. This CDR3 spans 14 amino acids. J lost 5 bases, V lost 0 bases, and 3 bases had no gene match. Germline V CDR1 and CDR2: SGHNT, YYREEE (reference sequence). CDR3: CASSLAGTGNEQYF. The CDR3 DNA is TGTGCCAGCAGCTTGGCCGGGACAGGGAACGAGCAGTACTTC.

In nucleotides, the CDR3 is TGTGCCAGCAGTTTTCGCTCCGGGAACACTGAAGCTTTCTTT. It is translated as CASSFRSGNTEAFF. This rearrangement joins TRBV28 to TRBJ1-1; the D is unclear. V dropped 3 bases and J dropped 1 base, with 9 bases sitting between them. Germline values: CDR1 MDHEN, CDR2 SYDVKM. This CDR3 region has 14 residues.

The V gene is TRBV28, the J gene TRBJ1-3; 7 bases match TRBD1. Unmatched junction bases numbered 4, after V lost 5 bases and J lost 0 bases. The CDR3 runs 15 residues. Per germline, CDR1 MDHEN and CDR2 SYDVKM. CDR3 coding DNA: TGTGCCAGCAGTACAGGACAGGCCTCTGGAAACACCATATATTTT. As protein: CASSTGQASGNTIYF.

This chain connects TRBV9 to TRBJ2-5; 14 bases align to TRBD2. V shed 3 bases and J 5 bases; nucleotides not matched to a gene: 9. This CDR3 region has 17 residues. Germline V gene lookup returns CDR1 SGDLS and CDR2 YYNGEE. The CDR3 sequence: CASSASGLAGVGETQYF. In DNA form, the CDR3 reads TGTGCCAGCAGCGCCTCGGGACTAGCGGGAGTAGGGGAGACCCAGTACTTC. The full variable domain, rest sourced from reference TRBV9 and TRBJ2-5, is DSGVTQTPKHLITATGQRVTLRCSPRSGDLSVYWYQQSLDQGLQFLIQYYNGEERAKGNILERFSAQQFPDLHSELNLSSLELGDSALYFCASSASGLAGVGETQYFGPGTRLLVL.

In its sample, this clone was seen a few times. The chain uses TRBV7-2 and TRBJ1-2; D is uncertain. The CDR3 totals 14 residues. V was cut by 1 base and J by 2 bases, with 8 bases left in between. Germline CDR1 and CDR2: SGHTA and FQGNSA. CDR3 bases: TGTGCCAGCAGCTTAGGCGGTGTGAACTATGGCTACACCTTC. Amino acids: CASSLGGVNYGYTF.

This clone turned up a few times. This sequence joins TRBV6-1 and TRBJ2-2; tentatively, D is TRBD2 (5 bases). Germline V lookup: CDR1 MNHNS, CDR2 SASEGT. The CDR3 is 13 residues long. Trimming removed 2 bases from V and 5 bases from J, with 6 bases in between. CDR3 loop: CASSETGTGELFF. The CDR3 DNA reads TGTGCCAGCAGTGAAACGGGAACCGGGGAGCTGTTTTTT.

Only one count was recorded for this clone. The rearrangement uses TRBV6-4 and TRBJ2-3; 8 bases match TRBD2. Germline V CDR1 and CDR2: MRHNA, SNTAGT. This CDR3 contains 17 residues. Unmatched junction bases numbered 9, after V lost 0 bases and J lost 4 bases. The DNA of the CDR3 is TGTGCCAGCAGTGACTCGAGTACTGCGGGGGGAGCAGATACGCAGTATTTT. It is translated as CASSDSSTAGGADTQYF.

This clone was seen more than once but under ten times. The genes are TRBV7-9 and TRBJ2-5; D may be TRBD2 (5 bases). The DNA end is a closer match to TRBJ2-7, so the J assignment may be wrong. This CDR3 spans 14 amino acids. Germline-derived CDR1 and CDR2 are SEHNR and FQNEAQ (reference sequence). The DNA for the CDR3 is TGTGCCAGCAGCCCCGAGGGCAACTCCTACGAGCAGTACTTC. It encodes CASSPEGNSYEQYF.

This chain connects TRBV30 to TRBJ2-7; 7 nucleotides align to TRBD2. Germline V gene lookup returns CDR1 GTSNPN and CDR2 SVGIG (reference sequence). The length of the CDR3 is 14 residues. J lost 2 bases, V lost 8 bases, and 12 bases had no gene match. In DNA form, the CDR3 reads TGTGCCGCACACGTACAGCGGGGACCCTACGAGCAGTACTTC. It yields the protein CAAHVQRGPYEQYF. The full variable domain, with the rest looked up from reference TRBV30 and TRBJ2-7, is SQTIHQWPATLVQPVGSPLSLECTVEGTSNPNLYWYRQAAGRGLQLLFYSVGIGQISSEVPQNLSASRPQDRQFILSSKKLLLSDSGFYLCAAHVQRGPYEQYFGPGTRLTVT.

CDR3: CASRWRYSYEQYF. CDR3 nucleotides: TGTGCCAGCAGATGGCGGTACTCCTACGAGCAGTACTTC. The J gene is TRBJ2-7, the V gene TRBV27; the D is unclear. The CDR3 contains 13 residues. Per germline, CDR1 MNHEY and CDR2 SMNVEV (reference sequence). Trimming took off 6 bases at V and 0 bases at J, with 9 bases between the two ends.

This clone has a handful of counts. The chain couples TRBV7-9 to TRBJ2-5, with D possibly matching TRBD1 (6 bases). Germline V gene sequence: CDR1 SEHNR, CDR2 FQNEAQ (reference sequence). The CDR3 totals 13 residues. The germline V and J ends were trimmed by 6 bases and 0 bases, with 8 bases remaining between them. Here the CDR3 DNA reads TGTGCCAGCAGAAGGGACAACCAAGAGACCCAGTACTTC. Translation: CASRRDNQETQYF.

V usage is TRBV2 and J usage is TRBJ2-7; TRBD2 aligns across 10 bases. The germline V gene encodes CDR1 SNHLY and CDR2 FYNNEI. The CDR3 extends over 15 amino acids. V gave up 7 bases and J gave up 6 bases; unmatched junction bases: 12. The CDR3 DNA reads TGTGCCAGCACTCTACTAAGCGGGGGGGCCGGCGAGCAGTACTTC. This codes for CASTLLSGGAGEQYF.

CDR3: CASSLAGQGATYEQYF. The CDR3 DNA follows: TGCGCCAGCAGCTTGGCGGGACAGGGGGCGACCTACGAGCAGTACTTC. V gene TRBV5-1 combines with J gene TRBJ2-7, with TRBD1 matching 12 bases. The CDR3 has 16 residues. The germline CDR1 and CDR2 sequences are SGHRS and YFSETQ. V trimming: 0 bases; J trimming: 2 bases; junction bases outside the gene matches: 3.